Listed here are 24 T cell receptor beta chains from one sample, sequenced in a study of shared clonotypes between healthy human individuals. Method: immunoSEQ multiplex PCR; TCRdb's copy keeps in-frame clones and lacks some. This sample has about 700,000 clones; about 90% occur once, and the top ten carry about 24%. The naive CD8 fraction comprised CD45RO-negative cells positively selected for CCR7 and excluded terminally differentiated effector memory CD45RA+ cells. The specimen was naive CD8+ T cells sorted from blood. These receptors came from a man aged 25 to 40 in good health.

V usage is TRBV7-6 and J usage is TRBJ2-6; D is ambiguous. CDR3 size: 14 residues. V lost 4 bases to trimming and J lost 3 bases, with 7 bases between them. CDR1 SGHVS and CDR2 FNYEAQ come from the germline V gene. The CDR3 protein is CASSSYGGANVLTF. In nucleotides, the CDR3 is TGTGCCAGCAGCTCATATGGTGGGGCCAACGTCCTGACTTTC.

V and J are TRBV5-6 and TRBJ2-1; 14 nucleotides line up with TRBD2. The length of the CDR3 is 14 residues. CDR1 is SGHDT and CDR2 is YYEEEE in the germline V gene. The J segment lost 9 bases and the V segment lost 3 bases, leaving 2 bases of the junction unmatched. The CDR3 DNA reads TGTGCCAGCAGCTCAGGACTAGCGGGAGGTGAGCAGTTCTTC. Its translation: CASSSGLAGGEQFF.

CDR3 residues: CASSEYAFLYF. CDR3 DNA: TGTGCCAGCAGTGAATATGCCTTCCTCTACTTC. The chain links TRBV25-1 to TRBJ2-4; D unclear. V shed 0 bases and J shed 16 bases, with 10 bases lying between them. CDR1 and CDR2 from the germline V gene are MGHDK and SYGVNS. This CDR3 spans 11 amino acids.

This clone is a singleton in its sample. The chain recombines TRBV29-1 with TRBJ2-1; the match to TRBD2 covers 11 bases. CDR1 and CDR2 (germline): SQVTM, ANQGSEA. V lost 7 bases, J lost 6 bases, and 35 bases stayed unmatched. The CDR3 is 23 amino acids. This chain's CDR3 is CSARLAGTGLNPGAGTGLNEQFF. The CDR3 coding sequence is TGCAGCGCTCGACTAGCGGGAACGGGGCTCAATCCGGGGGCGGGAACGGGGCTCAATGAGCAGTTCTTC.

The V gene is TRBV28, the J gene TRBJ2-5; D is perhaps TRBD2 (6 bases). The V end lost 6 bases, the J end lost 4 bases, and 24 bases lay between the germline ends. CDR1 MDHEN and CDR2 SYDVKM come from the germline V gene. This CDR3 spans 17 amino acids. The CDR3 DNA is TGTGCCAGCAGACCTCAGCCCGGAGGGGTCTACGGAGAGACCCAGTACTTC. This sequence encodes CASRPQPGGVYGETQYF. Complete variable domain (other parts from reference TRBV28 and TRBJ2-5): DVKVTQSSRYLVKRTGEKVFLECVQDMDHENMFWYRQDPGLGLRLIYFSYDVKMKEKGDIPEGYSVSREKKERFSLILESASTNQTSMYLCASRPQPGGVYGETQYFGPGTRLLVL.

This clone was observed a single time. The chain links TRBV21-1 to TRBJ2-7; TRBD2 is taken as the D call from the table, unchecked against the DNA. TRBV21-1 is described as a pseudogene. CDR3 size: 19 residues. CDR3 nucleotides: TGTGCCAGCAGCAAATGTGAGAGGCCTAGCATAAAGTCGTCCTACGAGCAGTACTTC. Residues: CASSKCERPSIKSSYEQYF.

The V and J genes are TRBV11-3 and TRBJ2-2; D gene uncertain. Germline V gene data show CDR1 as SGHNT and CDR2 as YENEEA. Deletions cut 0 bases from V and 0 bases from J, with 5 bases between. The CDR3 is 15 residues long. CDR3 sequence reads: CASSLEGPNTGELFF. The CDR3 region has the DNA TGTGCCAGCAGCTTAGAGGGCCCGAACACCGGGGAGCTGTTTTTT.

V and J are TRBV27 and TRBJ2-3; TRBD1 agrees at 9 bases. The germline V gene encodes CDR1 MNHEY and CDR2 SMNVEV (reference sequence). The trim removed 6 bases at V and 4 bases at J, leaving 8 bases unmatched. The CDR3 totals 15 residues. Here the CDR3 DNA reads TGTGCCAGCAGCCGCCGGGACAGGGCTGCAGATACGCAGTATTTT. Its protein product is CASSRRDRAADTQYF.

The rearrangement links TRBV27 to TRBJ2-7; 12 bases line up with TRBD1. The V and J ends lost 0 bases and 2 bases, in that order; junction bases with no gene match: 2. This CDR3 spans 16 amino acids. Germline V gene sequence: CDR1 MNHEY, CDR2 SMNVEV (reference sequence). CDR3 in DNA: TGTGCCAGCAGTTTATCGGGGACAGGGGGCGCCTACGAGCAGTACTTC. It encodes CASSLSGTGGAYEQYF.

The genes are TRBV30 and TRBJ2-1; D perhaps matches TRBD2 (6 bases). CDR1 is GTSNPN, CDR2 SVGIG, per germline (reference sequence). V lost 0 bases and J lost 9, with 12 bases in between. The CDR3 runs to 13 residues. The CDR3 DNA reads TGTGCCTGGAGTGTATCTAGCGATAGTGAGCAGTTCTTC. This translates into CAWSVSSDSEQFF. Combining the CDR3 with reference TRBV30 and TRBJ2-1 gives the whole variable domain SQTIHQWPATLVQPVGSPLSLECTVEGTSNPNLYWYRQAAGRGLQLLFYSVGIGQISSEVPQNLSASRPQDRQFILSSKKLLLSDSGFYLCAWSVSSDSEQFFGPGTRLTVL.

This clone was seen once. The chain carries TRBV9 and TRBJ2-7, with 7 bases that match TRBD2. This CDR3 has 14 amino acids. CDR1 SGDLS and CDR2 YYNGEE come from the germline V gene. The V segment lost 4 bases and the J segment 5 bases; nucleotides outside the gene matches: 9. CDR3 loop: CASSSTGTINEQYF. In DNA form, the CDR3 reads TGTGCCAGCAGCTCTACCGGGACTATCAACGAGCAGTACTTC. Using reference TRBV9 and TRBJ2-7 for the parts outside the CDR3, the full variable domain is DSGVTQTPKHLITATGQRVTLRCSPRSGDLSVYWYQQSLDQGLQFLIQYYNGEERAKGNILERFSAQQFPDLHSELNLSSLELGDSALYFCASSSTGTINEQYFGPGTRLTVT.

The CDR3 DNA reads TGTGCCAGCAGCCACGTTTCCATCTACAATGAGCAGTTCTTC. Amino acids: CASSHVSIYNEQFF. The chain links TRBV14 to TRBJ2-1; D gene ambiguous. The V gene's germline CDR1 is SGHDN and CDR2 FVKESK. V was cut by 3 bases and J by 3 bases, with 9 bases left in between. This CDR3 has 14 residues.

V usage is TRBV15 and J usage is TRBJ2-4; D perhaps matches TRBD2 (6 bases). The CDR3 spans 15 residues. Germline assignment: CDR1 LNHNV and CDR2 YYDKDF (reference sequence). Deletions cut 5 bases from V and 1 base from J, with 12 bases between. For the CDR3, the DNA is TGTGCCACCAGCTCGGAGGGGCCCGCCAAAAACATTCAGTACTTC. Protein: CATSSEGPAKNIQYF. The variable domain in full, with the rest retrieved from reference TRBV15 and TRBJ2-4, is DAMVIQNPRYQVTQFGKPVTLSCSQTLNHNVMYWYQQKSSQAPKLLFHYYDKDFNNEADTPDNFQSRRPNTSFCFLDIRSPGLGDTAMYLCATSSEGPAKNIQYFGAGTRLSVL.

The chain uses TRBV30 and TRBJ2-1; D could derive from TRBD1 or TRBD2 (6 bases each). The CDR3 sequence is 14 residues long. The ends were cut back, 5 bases at V and 5 bases at J, with 16 bases in the middle. Per the germline V gene, CDR1 is GTSNPN and CDR2 is SVGIG (reference sequence). The DNA for the CDR3 is TGTGCCTGGTCACCGGGGGCGGGTGACAATGAGCAGTTCTTC. Protein sequence: CAWSPGAGDNEQFF.

The rearrangement joins TRBV27 to TRBJ2-7, with 10 nucleotides matching TRBD1. The CDR3 loop spans 15 amino acids. The junction had 5 bases not matched to a gene; V was cut back by 3 bases and J by 3 bases. Germline V gives CDR1 MNHEY, CDR2 SMNVEV (reference sequence). In DNA form, the CDR3 reads TGTGCCAGCAGTTTTTTGACAGGGGGCAGCTACGAGCAGTACTTC. Its translation: CASSFLTGGSYEQYF.

V and J are TRBV11-2 and TRBJ2-5; TRBD1 might be the D (6 bases). The CDR3 sequence is 14 residues long. Germline V gene lookup returns CDR1 SGHAT and CDR2 FQNNGV. V was cut by 5 bases and J by 7 bases, with 17 bases left in between. The CDR3 here is CASSTSTGLGTQYF. The CDR3 DNA reads TGTGCCAGCAGCACTTCTACAGGGTTGGGGACCCAGTACTTC. Full variable domain (missing parts from reference TRBV11-2 and TRBJ2-5): EAGVAQSPRYKIIEKRQSVAFWCNPISGHATLYWYQQILGQGPKLLIQFQNNGVVDDSQLPKDRFSAERLKGVDSTLKIQPAKLEDSAVYLCASSTSTGLGTQYFGPGTRLLVL.

The genes are TRBV4-1 and TRBJ2-7; D call uncertain. The germline V and J ends were trimmed by 3 bases and 3 bases, with 15 bases remaining between them. This CDR3 contains 15 residues. Germline-derived CDR1 and CDR2 are MGHRA and YSYEKL. CDR3 sequence reads: CASSHATATSYEQYF. The CDR3 nucleotides read TGCGCCAGCAGCCATGCTACAGCGACCAGCTACGAGCAGTACTTC.

This chain links TRBV15 with TRBJ2-7, with 14 bases identical to TRBD2. This CDR3 region has 15 residues. The V segment lost 8 bases and the J segment 7 bases; nucleotides outside the gene matches: 10. In germline, CDR1 is LNHNV, CDR2 YYDKDF (reference sequence). CDR3 amino acids: CATRPGLAGVEEQYF. CDR3 nucleotide sequence: TGTGCCACCCGACCGGGACTAGCGGGAGTAGAAGAGCAGTACTTC.

The sample holds a few counts of this clone. This rearrangement joins TRBV27 to TRBJ2-7, with 7 positions matching TRBD1. Per the germline V gene, CDR1 is MNHEY and CDR2 is SMNVEV (reference sequence). Losses at the gene ends were 3 bases for V and 3 bases for J; bases not matched to a gene: 5. The CDR3 length is 14 residues. CDR3 DNA sequence: TGTGCCAGCAGTTTTTCGACAGGGTACTACGAGCAGTACTTC. Translation: CASSFSTGYYEQYF.

The rearrangement links TRBV10-2 to TRBJ2-2; 13 nucleotides line up with TRBD2. Germline values: CDR1 WSHSY, CDR2 SAAADI. V lost 6 bases and J lost 0; bases outside the gene matches: 1. The length of the CDR3 is 16 residues. CDR3 nucleotides: TGCGCCAGCAGCGGGACTAGCGGGGCGAACACCGGGGAGCTGTTTTTT. As protein: CASSGTSGANTGELFF.

The chain has TRBV4-1 and TRBJ2-7; 8 bases line up with TRBD1. The CDR3 has 15 residues. CDR1 is MGHRA and CDR2 is YSYEKL in the germline V gene. Germline trimming cut 2 bases from V and 4 bases from J; bases unmatched to any gene: 7. CDR3 nucleotide sequence: TGCGCCAGCAGCCAACTCGGGACAGGTTATTACGAGCAGTACTTC. Encoded protein: CASSQLGTGYYEQYF.

V and J are TRBV5-4 and TRBJ1-2; D possibly corresponds to TRBD1 (5 bases). Trimming took off 4 bases at V and 12 bases at J, with 19 bases between the two ends. The V gene's germline CDR1 is SGHNT and CDR2 YYREEE (reference sequence). This CDR3 spans 13 amino acids. The chain's CDR3 is CASSEANGGSDTF. In nucleotides, the CDR3 is TGTGCCAGCAGCGAAGCCAACGGGGGTTCGGACACCTTC.

This clone was detected once. The chain couples TRBV7-9 to TRBJ2-7, with D tentatively TRBD2 (6 bases). Germline CDR1 reads SEHNR; CDR2 reads FQNEAQ (reference sequence). Trimming stripped 5 bases from V and 4 bases from J, with 15 bases between. CDR3 length: 14 residues. This CDR3 is CASSPVLAVYEQYF. The CDR3 DNA reads as TGTGCCAGCAGCCCGGTATTAGCGGTGTACGAGCAGTACTTC.

This chain links TRBV5-8 with TRBJ2-7; D unresolved. Germline V gene data show CDR1 as SGHTS and CDR2 as YDEGEE. The V end was cut by 0 bases, the J end by 0 bases, with 16 bases between. There are 17 residues in the CDR3. The CDR3: CASSLEWPLGNSYEQYF. Here the CDR3 DNA reads TGTGCCAGCAGCTTGGAATGGCCGTTGGGGAACTCCTACGAGCAGTACTTC.